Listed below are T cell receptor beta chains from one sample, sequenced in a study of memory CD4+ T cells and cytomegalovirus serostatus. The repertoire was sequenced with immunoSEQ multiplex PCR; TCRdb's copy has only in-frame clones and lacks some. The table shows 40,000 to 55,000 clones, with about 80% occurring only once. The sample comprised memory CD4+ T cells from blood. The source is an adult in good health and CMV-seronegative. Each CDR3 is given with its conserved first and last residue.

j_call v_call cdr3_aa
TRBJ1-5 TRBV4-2 CASSQERQQGNQPQHF
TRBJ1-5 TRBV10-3 CAISEVRGSSNQPQHF
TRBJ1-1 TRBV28 CASSLGGLVAEAFF
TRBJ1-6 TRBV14 CASSQAEAGYYNSPLHF
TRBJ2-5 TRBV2 CASSLTSGGFQETQYF
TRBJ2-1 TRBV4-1 CASSQGKPGQAQKVNEQFF
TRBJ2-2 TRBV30 CAWARQHGELFF
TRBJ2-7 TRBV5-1 CASSMEAHYEQYF
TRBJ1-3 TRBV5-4 CASSDREGANGNTIYF
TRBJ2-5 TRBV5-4 CASSFYNGGRYQETQYF
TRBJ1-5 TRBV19 CASSVGGAGQGDQPQHF
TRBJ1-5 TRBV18 CASSEGRNQPQHF
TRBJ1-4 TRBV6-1 CASNRQGSNEKLFF
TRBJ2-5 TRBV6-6 CASSEGAETQYF
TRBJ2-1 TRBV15 CATSSRLAPHNEQFF
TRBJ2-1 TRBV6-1 CASSEALRGIERQFF
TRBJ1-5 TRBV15 CATSRGLGGIQPQHF
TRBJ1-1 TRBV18 CASSPLVDLNTEAFF
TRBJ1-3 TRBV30 CAWSRDGAFSGNTIYF
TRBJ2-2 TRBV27 CASTWVGRMNTGELFF
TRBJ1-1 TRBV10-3 CAISVSGQMNTEAFF
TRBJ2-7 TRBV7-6 CASSRGTTRDEQYF
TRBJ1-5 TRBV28 CASSWGSNQPQHF
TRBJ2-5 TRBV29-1 CSVGDGGETQYF
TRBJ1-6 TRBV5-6 CASSFFGDSYNSPLHF
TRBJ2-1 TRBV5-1 CASSLWGTGMVNEQFF
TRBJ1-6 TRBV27 CASSLVLQGNSPLHF
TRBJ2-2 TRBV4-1 CASSLTGRGGELFF
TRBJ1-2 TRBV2 CASSEQARGLYGYTF
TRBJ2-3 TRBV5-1 CASSLARAALSTDTQYF
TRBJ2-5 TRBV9 CASSSQTSGGVETQYF
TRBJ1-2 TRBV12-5 CASAQRGIANSNYGYTF
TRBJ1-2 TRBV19 CASSIPRSTGFYGYTF
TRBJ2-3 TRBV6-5 CASSPGLSTDTQYF
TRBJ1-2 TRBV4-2 CASSQDPGGHYGYTF
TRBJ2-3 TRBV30 CAWNLGHALADTQYF
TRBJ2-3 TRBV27 CASQGVGDTQYF
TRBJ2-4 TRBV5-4 CASSLEGSTNIQYF
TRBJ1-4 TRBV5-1 CASSFNSPNEKLFF
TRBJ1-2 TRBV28 CASRPEEGRFSGYTF
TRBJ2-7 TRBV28 CASSYPTATYEQYF
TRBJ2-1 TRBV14 CASSQDRVWVEQFF
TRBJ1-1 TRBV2 CASSAGVGAFF
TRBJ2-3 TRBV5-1 CASSLGANPPTQYF
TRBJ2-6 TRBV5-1 CASSLRQASGANVLTF
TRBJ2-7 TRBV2 CASIIPGLDYEQYF
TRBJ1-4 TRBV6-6 CASSYGRGLEKLFF
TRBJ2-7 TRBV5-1 CASSRDSEQYF
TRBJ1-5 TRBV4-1 CASSQDGQGEVQPQHF
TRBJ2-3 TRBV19 CASSKGTGSTDTQYF
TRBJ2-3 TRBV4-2 CASSHLRGTTDTQYF
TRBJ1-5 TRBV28 CASSYYEPAWGNQPQHF
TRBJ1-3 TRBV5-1 CASSSSSTGGPHSGNTIYF
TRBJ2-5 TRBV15 CATRGRTGRETQYF
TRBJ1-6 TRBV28 CASSSIRDKRWLVVSPLHF
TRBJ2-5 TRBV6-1 CASSLGLGGEETQYF
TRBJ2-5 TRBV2 CARAGGQETQYF